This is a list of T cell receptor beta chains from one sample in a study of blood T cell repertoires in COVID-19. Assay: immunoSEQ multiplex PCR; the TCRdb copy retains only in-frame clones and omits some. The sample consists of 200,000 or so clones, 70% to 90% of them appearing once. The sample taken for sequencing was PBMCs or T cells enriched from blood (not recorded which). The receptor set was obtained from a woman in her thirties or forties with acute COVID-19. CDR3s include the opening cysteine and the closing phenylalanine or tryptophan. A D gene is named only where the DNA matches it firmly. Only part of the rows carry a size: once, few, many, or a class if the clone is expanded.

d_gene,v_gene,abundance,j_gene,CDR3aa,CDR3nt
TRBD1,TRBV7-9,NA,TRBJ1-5,CASSSATGGAEPQHF,TGTGCCAGCAGCTCCGCGACAGGGGGGGCAGAGCCCCAGCATTTT
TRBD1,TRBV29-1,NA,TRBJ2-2,CSVDGGTGIGRELFF,TGCAGCGTTGATGGCGGGACAGGAATAGGCCGGGAGCTGTTTTTT
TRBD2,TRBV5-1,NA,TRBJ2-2,CASSLVAGNTGELFF,TGCGCCAGCAGCTTGGTAGCGGGGAACACCGGGGAGCTGTTTTTT
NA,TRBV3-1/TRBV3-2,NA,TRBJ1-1,CASSQVGAGDTEAFF,TGTGCCAGCAGCCAGGTCGGTGCAGGGGACACTGAAGCTTTCTTT
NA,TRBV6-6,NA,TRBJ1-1,CASSIMNTEAFF,TGTGCCAGCAGTATCATGAACACTGAAGCTTTCTTT
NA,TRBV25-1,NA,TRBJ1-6,CASSVRGGNSPLHF,TGTGCCAGCAGTGTCAGAGGGGGTAATTCACCCCTCCACTTT
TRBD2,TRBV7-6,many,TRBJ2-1,CASSLARQREAYNEQFF,TGTGCCAGCAGCTTAGCTCGGCAGCGGGAGGCCTACAATGAGCAGTTCTTC
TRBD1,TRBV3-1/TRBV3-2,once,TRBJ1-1,CASSPDRAPMNTEAFF,TGTGCCAGCAGCCCCGACAGGGCCCCCATGAACACTGAAGCTTTCTTT
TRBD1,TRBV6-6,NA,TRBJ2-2,CASSPQSTGVNTGELFF,TGTGCCAGCAGTCCCCAATCGACAGGGGTGAACACCGGGGAGCTGTTTTTT
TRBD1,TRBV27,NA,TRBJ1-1,CASSPRQGRNTEAFF,TGTGCCAGCAGTCCCCGACAGGGGAGGAACACTGAAGCTTTCTTT
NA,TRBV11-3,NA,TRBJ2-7,CASSPGLGGSYEQYF,TGTGCCAGCAGCCCGGGACTGGGGGGTTCCTACGAGCAGTACTTC
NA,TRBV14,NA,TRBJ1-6,CASSQELNGSPLHF,TGTGCCAGCAGCCAAGAACTAAATGGTTCACCCCTCCACTTT
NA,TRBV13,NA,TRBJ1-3,CASSLGSRNSGNTIYF,TGTGCCAGCAGCTTAGGAAGCAGGAACTCTGGAAACACCATATATTTT
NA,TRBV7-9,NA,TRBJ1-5,CASSLSGGNQPQHF,TGTGCCAGCAGCTTATCAGGGGGCAATCAGCCCCAGCATTTT
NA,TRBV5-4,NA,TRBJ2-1,CASRGGYNEQFF,TGTGCCAGCAGAGGGGGCTACAATGAGCAGTTCTTC
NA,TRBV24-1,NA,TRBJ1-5,CATSVNPDQPQHF,TGTGCCACCAGTGTCAATCCGGATCAGCCCCAGCATTTT
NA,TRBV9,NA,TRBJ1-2,CASSVATGIYGYTF,TGTGCCAGCAGCGTAGCTACAGGGATCTATGGCTACACCTTC
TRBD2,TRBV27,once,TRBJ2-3,CASSLINSGGRTDTQYF,TGTGCCAGCAGTCTAATTAATAGCGGGGGCCGCACAGATACGCAGTATTTT
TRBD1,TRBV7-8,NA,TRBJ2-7,CASSTGTGGHYEQYF,TGTGCCAGCAGCACAGGGACAGGGGGGCACTACGAGCAGTACTTC
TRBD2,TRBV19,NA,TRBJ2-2,CASSRKPLAANTGELFF,TGTGCCAGTAGTAGGAAGCCACTAGCGGCGAACACCGGGGAGCTGTTTTTT
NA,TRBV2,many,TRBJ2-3,CASSGWTLASF,TGTGCCAGCAGTGGATGGACTCTCGCGAGTTTT
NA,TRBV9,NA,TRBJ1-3,CASSVGGGGISGNTIYF,TGTGCCAGCAGCGTAGGAGGGGGAGGGATCTCTGGAAACACCATATATTTT
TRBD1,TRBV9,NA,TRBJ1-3,CASSAGTGGEIVGNTIYF,TGTGCCAGCAGCGCCGGGACAGGGGGCGAGATAGTAGGAAACACCATATATTTT
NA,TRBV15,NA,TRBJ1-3,CATSSFKGNTIYF,TGTGCCACCAGCAGCTTTAAAGGAAACACCATATATTTT
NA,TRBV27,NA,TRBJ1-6,CASRGGTRVPSPLHF,TGTGCCAGCAGGGGGGGGACGAGGGTCCCTTCACCCCTCCACTTT
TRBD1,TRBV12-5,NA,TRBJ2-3,CASGYDRGSTDTQYF,TGTGCTAGTGGCTACGACAGGGGGAGCACAGATACGCAGTATTTT
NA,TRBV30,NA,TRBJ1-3,CAWSVGGVAGNTIYF,TGTGCCTGGAGTGTGGGGGGAGTCGCTGGAAACACCATATATTTT
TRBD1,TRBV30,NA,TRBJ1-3,CAWSSVGGSSGNTIYF,TGTGCCTGGAGTTCGGTAGGGGGCAGTTCTGGAAACACCATATATTTT
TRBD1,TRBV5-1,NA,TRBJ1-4,CASSFGQGNEKLFF,TGCGCCAGCAGCTTCGGACAGGGTAATGAAAAACTGTTTTTT
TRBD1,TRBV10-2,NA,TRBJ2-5,CASSLTGSETQYF,TGCGCCAGCAGTCTGACAGGGTCGGAGACCCAGTACTTC
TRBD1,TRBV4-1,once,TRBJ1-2,CASSQEEGSKGGFNYGYTF,TGCGCCAGCAGCCAAGAGGAGGGATCAAAAGGGGGCTTTAACTATGGCTACACCTTC
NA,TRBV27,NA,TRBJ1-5,CASRLTGNQPQHF,TGTGCCAGCAGGTTGACAGGCAATCAGCCCCAGCATTTT
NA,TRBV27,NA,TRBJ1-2,CASSLRAGVNGYTF,TGTGCCAGCAGTTTAAGGGCAGGGGTGAATGGCTACACCTTC
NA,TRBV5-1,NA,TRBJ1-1,CASSLQKNTEAFF,TGCGCCAGCAGCCTACAGAAGAACACTGAAGCTTTCTTT
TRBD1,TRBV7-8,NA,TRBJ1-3,CASSVQQGALGNTIYF,TGTGCCAGCAGCGTTCAACAGGGGGCTCTCGGAAACACCATATATTTT
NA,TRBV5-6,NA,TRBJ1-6,CASSSDRPNSPLHF,TGTGCCAGCAGCTCTGACAGACCTAATTCACCCCTCCACTTT
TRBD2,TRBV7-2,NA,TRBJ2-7,CASSSAPSGRVTAYEQYF,TGTGCCAGCAGCTCGGCCCCTAGCGGGAGGGTTACGGCCTACGAGCAGTACTTC
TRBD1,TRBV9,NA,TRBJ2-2,CASSVRQGNGELFF,TGTGCCAGCAGCGTCCGACAGGGGAACGGGGAGCTGTTTTTT
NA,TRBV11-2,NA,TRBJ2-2,CASSLDLLRNPGELFF,TGTGCCAGCAGCTTAGATCTACTCAGGAACCCCGGGGAGCTGTTTTTT
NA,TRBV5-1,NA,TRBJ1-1,CASGLLGGATEAFF,TGCGCCAGCGGGCTCCTCGGGGGGGCCACTGAAGCTTTCTTT
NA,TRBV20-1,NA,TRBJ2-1,CSASRGDMQFF,TGCAGTGCTTCTCGGGGGGACATGCAGTTCTTC
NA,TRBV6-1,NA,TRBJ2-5,CASSELPRGTEYF,TGTGCCAGCAGTGAACTCCCCCGGGGGACCGAGTACTTC
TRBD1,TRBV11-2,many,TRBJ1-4,CASSSDRLNEKLFF,TGTGCCAGCAGCTCGGACAGGCTGAATGAAAAACTGTTTTTT